This T cell receptor (beta chain) was sequenced during a study of a mutant IDH1 vaccine in newly diagnosed glioma. Background on the study: Those enrolled had earlier been treated with radiotherapy, temozolomide, or both, mostly both. V12 occurred at week 35 and V13 at week 47.

This CDR3 is built from 14 residues. Germline V CDR1 and CDR2: SGHRS, YFSETQ. As to time point: week 35, safety follow-up. It was 300 ug of mutant IDH1 20-mer peptide that made up each vaccine dose, given with topical imiquimod. Repertoires were generated with immunoSEQ multiplex PCR, while TCRdb's copy carries only in-frame clones and drops some. The sample records 35,000 to 55,000 clones, roughly 79% being singletons. In regard to this clone: The antigen is undetermined. The junction and the germline gene differ at one end; a read error may be behind it.

The TCR was taken from a woman between 40 and 55 years old with glioma. Some clones in this sample may be carry-over from other donors' samples. The specimen was PBMCs, collected from a glioma patient whose treatment included an IDH1 peptide vaccine. The gene calls are TRBV5-1 and TRBJ2-5; D perhaps matches TRBD2 (6 bases). The CDR3 region is CASRLEGRQETQYF. In nucleotides, the CDR3 is TGCGCCAGCAGATTGGAGGGGAGGCAAGAGACCCAGTACTTC.